This T cell receptor (beta chain) was identified during a study of cytomegalovirus exposure and HLA in healthy donors. The PCR employed 60 Vbeta primers together with 13 Jbeta primers. The data were produced by immunoSEQ multiplex PCR, yet TCRdb's version contains in-frame clones alone and is incomplete. The sample lists 130,000 or so clones, roughly four fifths seen once, with about 8.6% in the top ten. Germline lookup yields CDR1 LGHNA and CDR2 YSLEER. The CDR3 sequence is 17 residues long. Trimming removed 0 bases at V and 2 bases at J, with 13 bases between. A remark on this clone: Antigen unknown.

Overall study results and limits: Among the most significant clusters, several appeared linked to common viral pathogens in a later analysis.

The rearrangement joins TRBV4-3 to TRBJ2-2, with D possibly matching TRBD2 (6 bases). What was sequenced was PBMCs. This TCR was recovered from a woman aged 45-59 years in good health and CMV-seropositive. This chain's CDR3 is CASSQDPAGSNTGELFF. CDR3 coding DNA: TGCGCCAGCAGCCAAGATCCAGCGGGCTCAAACACCGGGGAGCTGTTTTTT.